These T cell receptor beta chains were read from a single sample in a study of lymphopenia after photon versus proton radiotherapy. The repertoire was sequenced with immunoSEQ multiplex PCR; TCRdb's copy has only in-frame clones and lacks some. The table shows 70,000 or so clones, with under 95% occurring only once. The material was peripheral blood, obtained from a patient treated with photon-based radiotherapy. These receptors came from a woman in her 70s with pancreatic cancer. CDR3s include the opening cysteine and the closing phenylalanine or tryptophan. D genes are given only for firm matches. A clone size is listed for some rows: how often the clone was seen (once, few, many), or a class if it is expanded.

j_call clone_size v_call d_call cdr3_aa cdr3_nt
TRBJ2-5 NA TRBV5-5 NA CASSSREIEETQYF TGTGCCAGCAGCTCCAGGGAGATAGAGGAGACCCAGTACTTC
TRBJ2-7 few TRBV7-2 NA CASSLLDHSYEQYF TGTGCCAGCAGCTTATTGGACCACTCCTACGAGCAGTACTTC
TRBJ2-2 NA TRBV30 NA CAWSYWGNTGELFF TGTGCCTGGAGTTATTGGGGAAACACCGGGGAGCTGTTTTTT
TRBJ2-7 NA TRBV7-9 NA CASSFSTETYEQYF TGTGCCAGCAGCTTTTCTACGGAGACCTACGAGCAGTACTTC
TRBJ2-1 NA TRBV2 TRBD2 CASSEGVAGGNEQFF TGTGCCAGCAGTGAAGGGGTAGCGGGAGGGAATGAGCAGTTCTTC
TRBJ1-1 NA TRBV30 NA CAWSVGSFTEAFF TGTGCCTGGAGTGTCGGGAGTTTCACTGAAGCTTTCTTT
TRBJ2-1 NA TRBV4-1 TRBD1 CASSQDGTGFSYNEQFF TGCGCCAGCAGCCAAGATGGGACAGGGTTTTCCTACAATGAGCAGTTCTTC
TRBJ2-1 NA TRBV27 TRBD2 CASSLNWEGTSYNEQFF TGTGCCAGCAGTTTAAATTGGGAGGGGACCTCCTACAATGAGCAGTTCTTC
TRBJ2-5 NA TRBV14 NA CASSQRVETQYF TGTGCCAGCAGCCAAAGAGTGGAGACCCAGTACTTC
TRBJ2-1 NA TRBV6-4 TRBD2 CASILAKGVEQFF TGTGCCAGCATACTAGCGAAAGGGGTTGAGCAGTTCTTC
TRBJ2-5 few TRBV7-2 NA CASSLARVETQYF TGTGCCAGCAGCTTGGCACGGGTGGAGACCCAGTACTTC
TRBJ2-4 NA TRBV15 NA CATSRDLGQLNIQYF TGTGCCACCAGCAGAGATCTCGGACAGTTAAACATTCAGTACTTC
TRBJ1-1 NA TRBV6-5 NA CASSYPQELDTEAFF TGTGCCAGCAGCTACCCGCAGGAGCTGGACACTGAAGCTTTCTTT
TRBJ1-1 NA TRBV5-6 NA CASSLALWGGRSQDTEAFF TGTGCCAGCAGCTTGGCCCTCTGGGGGGGCCGATCACAAGACACTGAAGCTTTCTTT
TRBJ1-2 NA TRBV6-6 TRBD1 CASSYGTGVNYGYTF TGTGCCAGCAGTTACGGGACAGGCGTCAACTATGGCTACACCTTC
TRBJ2-3 NA TRBV7-3 NA CASSLLTNTDTQYF TGTGCCAGCAGCTTACTAACAAACACAGATACGCAGTATTTT
TRBJ2-3 NA TRBV19 NA CASSIGRGRADTQYF TGTGCCAGTAGTATAGGGAGGGGCAGGGCGGATACGCAGTATTTT
TRBJ2-1 NA TRBV6-5 NA CASSYDRHSPYNEQFF TGTGCCAGCAGTTACGATCGGCACAGTCCCTACAATGAGCAGTTCTTC
TRBJ2-5 NA TRBV30 NA CAWSLLSGQETQYF TGTGCCTGGAGTTTGTTGAGCGGCCAAGAGACCCAGTACTTC
TRBJ1-1 NA TRBV28 NA CASSLRAGNTEAFF TGTGCCAGCAGTTTGCGCGCAGGGAACACTGAAGCTTTCTTT
TRBJ2-1 NA TRBV7-9 TRBD1 CASSTGQGYNEQFF TGTGCCAGCAGCACGGGACAGGGGTACAATGAGCAGTTCTTC
TRBJ2-2 NA TRBV5-1 NA CASSSRTDNTGELFF TGCGCCAGCAGCTCCCGGACAGATAACACCGGGGAGCTGTTTTTT
TRBJ1-2 NA TRBV7-2 TRBD1 CASRTGGASGYTF TGTGCCAGCAGGACAGGGGGGGCGAGTGGCTACACCTTC
TRBJ2-7 NA TRBV5-1 TRBD2 CASSLAGDLGKQYF TGCGCCAGCAGCTTAGCGGGGGACCTGGGGAAGCAGTACTTC
TRBJ2-5 NA TRBV10-3 TRBD2 CAISAGTSGKWETQYF TGTGCCATCAGTGCGGGGACTAGCGGGAAGTGGGAGACCCAGTACTTC
TRBJ2-5 NA TRBV5-1 TRBD1 CASSPRTGQETQYF TGCGCCAGCAGCCCCAGGACAGGTCAAGAGACCCAGTACTTC
TRBJ2-6 NA TRBV9 NA CASSVSGALSSGANVLTF TGTGCCAGCAGCGTATCAGGTGCCCTCAGCTCTGGGGCCAACGTCCTGACTTTC
TRBJ1-1 NA TRBV25-1 NA CASRASGQNTEAFF TGTGCCAGCAGGGCATCGGGACAGAACACTGAAGCTTTCTTT
TRBJ1-1 NA TRBV28 NA CASSSPGRAAEAFF TGTGCCAGCAGCTCCCCGGGCAGGGCTGCTGAAGCTTTCTTT